These T cell receptor beta chains were read from a single sample in a study of beta chain features in type 1 diabetes. Repertoires were generated with immunoSEQ multiplex PCR, while TCRdb's copy carries only in-frame clones and drops some. This sample has 500,000 to 700,000 clones, with 15% to 19% found just once. The sequenced material came from naive CD4+ T cells from blood. The source of these receptors is a man younger than 35 in good health. CDR3s include the opening cysteine and the closing phenylalanine or tryptophan. The D gene is left open where the match is weak. Size is omitted from some rows. Given values are once, few, many or a class for expanded clones.

J,D,V,size,DNA,CDR3
TRBJ1-3,-,TRBV7-2,-,TGTGCCAGCAGCTTTGAAAGGGCAGACACCATATATTTT,CASSFERADTIYF
TRBJ1-5,-,TRBV7-2,-,TGTGCCAGCAGCTTATCTCTTCAGCTGAGAAAGGACAATCAGCCCCAGCATTTT,CASSLSLQLRKDNQPQHF
TRBJ2-4,-,TRBV4-3,-,TGCGCCAGCAGCCATCAGGGAATAGCCAAAAACATTCAGTACTTC,CASSHQGIAKNIQYF
TRBJ1-1,-,TRBV29-1,-,TGCAGCGTTGGACAGCCACCAAGAAACACTGAAGCTTTCTTT,CSVGQPPRNTEAFF
TRBJ1-2,-,TRBV2,-,TGTGCCAGCAGTGAGTCCCCATATGGCTACACCTTC,CASSESPYGYTF
TRBJ2-5,-,TRBV7-3,few,TGTGCCAGCAGCGCCGGACTGCCAGCTTCGACCCAGTACTTC,CASSAGLPASTQYF
TRBJ1-1,-,TRBV15,-,TGTGCCACCAGCAGAGAAGACACTTTGGGCACTGAAGCTTTCTTT,CATSREDTLGTEAFF
TRBJ2-7,-,TRBV19,-,TGTGCCAGTAGTATCGGGGACACCTACGAGCAGTACTTC,CASSIGDTYEQYF
TRBJ2-7,-,TRBV27,-,TGTGCCAGCAGGAGGGGCATTTACTACGAGCAGTACTTC,CASRRGIYYEQYF
TRBJ1-4,-,TRBV2,-,TGTGCCAGCAAACTGGTAGTGATAGAAAAACTGTTTTTT,CASKLVVIEKLFF
TRBJ2-3,TRBD2,TRBV23-1,few,TGCGCCAGCAGTCAGGTTGGACTAGCGCCTAGCACAGATACGCAGTATTTT,CASSQVGLAPSTDTQYF
TRBJ2-4,-,TRBV6-5,few,TGTGCCAGCAGTCCCCGAGAAGTAGCCAAAAACATTCAGTACTTC,CASSPREVAKNIQYF
TRBJ1-3,-,TRBV7-2,few,TGTGCCAGCAGCTTAGGTCCTCAGGGCGACGGAGATTTT,CASSLGPQGDGDF
TRBJ1-3,-,TRBV7-2,few,TGTGCCAGCACCTACCAAGGAACAGGCGCTGGAAACACCATATATTTT,CASTYQGTGAGNTIYF
TRBJ2-5,-,TRBV7-2,-,TGTGCCAGCAGCTTAGGGAGCTTGAAGGAGACCCAGTACTTC,CASSLGSLKETQYF
TRBJ2-7,-,TRBV5-6,-,TGTGCCAGCAGCTTGTTAAGGGACGAGCAGTACTTC,CASSLLRDEQYF
TRBJ2-5,-,TRBV6-7,few,TGTGCCAGCAGTTACTTGCGCGGGGAGACCCAGTACTTC,CASSYLRGETQYF
TRBJ1-1,-,TRBV10-3,few,TGTGCCATCAGTGTCCGGGAGGCACCGAACACTGAAGCTTTCTTT,CAISVREAPNTEAFF
TRBJ2-7,-,TRBV7-2,few,TGTGCCAGCAGCTTGTCTCGATACGAGCAGTACTTC,CASSLSRYEQYF
TRBJ2-1,-,TRBV5-1,few,TGCGCCAGCAAGGCCAGGGCGATGGGTTACAATGAGCAGTTCTTC,CASKARAMGYNEQFF
TRBJ1-5,-,TRBV27,few,TGTGCCAGCAGCATCCGGGACAGCAATCAGCCCCAGCATTTT,CASSIRDSNQPQHF
TRBJ1-6,-,TRBV5-6,few,TGTGCCAGCAGCTACCCCGATCTGTCACCCCTCCACTTT,CASSYPDLSPLHF
TRBJ2-1,TRBD2,TRBV29-1,-,TGCAGCGCGGGGACTAGCGGGAGGCCCAGCTCCTACAATGAGCAGTTCTTC,CSAGTSGRPSSYNEQFF
TRBJ1-4,-,TRBV9,-,TGTGCCAGCAGCGTAGGGGGTGCAAATGAAAAACTGTTTTTT,CASSVGGANEKLFF
TRBJ2-1,-,TRBV6-5,few,TGTGCCAGCAGTTTAAATCCCGGGACTGTAGCCTTGGTGCAGTTCTTC,CASSLNPGTVALVQFF
TRBJ1-2,-,TRBV7-3,-,TGTGCCAGCAGCTCGGACACCGCTAACTATGGCTACACCTTC,CASSSDTANYGYTF
TRBJ2-3,TRBD2,TRBV9,few,TGTGCCAGCAGCGTAGGGTCTAGCGGGACCCGAGATACGCAGTATTTT,CASSVGSSGTRDTQYF
TRBJ2-3,TRBD2,TRBV7-9,few,TGTGCCACCGAAGCGGGGGGGAACACAGATACGCAGTATTTT,CATEAGGNTDTQYF
TRBJ1-4,-,TRBV6-5,-,TGTGCCAGCAGTTCCTGGACTGAAAATGAAAAACTGTTTTTT,CASSSWTENEKLFF